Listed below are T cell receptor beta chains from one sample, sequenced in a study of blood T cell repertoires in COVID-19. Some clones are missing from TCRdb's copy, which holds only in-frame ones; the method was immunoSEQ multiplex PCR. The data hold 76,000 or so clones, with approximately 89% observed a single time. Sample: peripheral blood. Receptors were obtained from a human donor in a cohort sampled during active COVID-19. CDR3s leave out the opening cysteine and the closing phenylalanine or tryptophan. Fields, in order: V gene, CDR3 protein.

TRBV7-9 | ASSSDGGRYNEQF
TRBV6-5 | ASSYSTGINEKLF
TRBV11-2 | ASSPGGGNTGELF
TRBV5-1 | ASSEGTAGGGTEAF
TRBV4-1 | ASSQADRDSYEQY
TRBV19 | ASSISPKETQY
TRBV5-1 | ASSLQTGANTGELF
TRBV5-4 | ASSSQGGYEQY
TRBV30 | AWSRTGNQPQH
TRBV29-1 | SVEDWQSRVRETQY
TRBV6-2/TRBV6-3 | ASSYVTGPGKLF
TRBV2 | ASSQTLTGRHEQY
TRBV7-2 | ASIKAGTGEGEQF
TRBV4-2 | ASSQERGGFYNEQF
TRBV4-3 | ASSHGQGSEKLF
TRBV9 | ASSVGLGGGTDTQY
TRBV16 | ASSQSQGSLYEQY
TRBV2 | ASRRSQGIRY
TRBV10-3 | AISQTNTGDGNSPLH
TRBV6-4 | ASSDGGYGANVLT
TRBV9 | ASSFTDRAGYGELF
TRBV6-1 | ASSDSFPNSPLH
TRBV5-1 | ASTLLTDMNTEAF
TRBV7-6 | ASSVGQGTEAF
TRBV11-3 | ASSFREEEKNEQF
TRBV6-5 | ASSPRTGVRQPQH
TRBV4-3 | ASSQERRGALNEQF
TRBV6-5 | ASRGDGQGPRAF
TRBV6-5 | ASRIAGRTDTQY
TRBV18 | ASSPRGGVINYEQY
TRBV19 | ASSTGQGYGYT
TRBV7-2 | ASSLAWLGGAGANVLT
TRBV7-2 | ASSPYGQGGSYNEQF